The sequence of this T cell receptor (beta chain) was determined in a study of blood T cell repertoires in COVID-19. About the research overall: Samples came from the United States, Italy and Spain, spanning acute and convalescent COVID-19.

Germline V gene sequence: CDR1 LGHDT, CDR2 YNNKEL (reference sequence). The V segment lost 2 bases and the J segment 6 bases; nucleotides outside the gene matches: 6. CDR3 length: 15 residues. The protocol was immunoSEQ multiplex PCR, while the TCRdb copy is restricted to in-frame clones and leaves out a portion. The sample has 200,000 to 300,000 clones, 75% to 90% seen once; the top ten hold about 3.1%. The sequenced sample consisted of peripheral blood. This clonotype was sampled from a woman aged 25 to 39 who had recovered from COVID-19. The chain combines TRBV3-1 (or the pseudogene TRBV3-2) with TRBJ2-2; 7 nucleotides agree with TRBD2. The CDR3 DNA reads TGTGCCAGCAGCCAAACCGGGAGGACCTCCGGGGAGCTGTTTTTT. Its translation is CASSQTGRTSGELFF.